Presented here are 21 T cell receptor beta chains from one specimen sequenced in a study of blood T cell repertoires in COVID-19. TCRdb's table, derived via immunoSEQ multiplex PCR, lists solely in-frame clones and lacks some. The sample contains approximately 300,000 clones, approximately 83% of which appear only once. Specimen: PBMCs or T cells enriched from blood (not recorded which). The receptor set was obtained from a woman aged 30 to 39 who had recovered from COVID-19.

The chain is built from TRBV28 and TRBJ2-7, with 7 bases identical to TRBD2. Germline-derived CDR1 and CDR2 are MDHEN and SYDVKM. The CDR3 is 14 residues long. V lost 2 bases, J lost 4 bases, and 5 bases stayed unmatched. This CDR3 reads CASSLRAGRYEQYF. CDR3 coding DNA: TGTGCCAGCAGTTTAAGAGCGGGAAGGTACGAGCAGTACTTC.

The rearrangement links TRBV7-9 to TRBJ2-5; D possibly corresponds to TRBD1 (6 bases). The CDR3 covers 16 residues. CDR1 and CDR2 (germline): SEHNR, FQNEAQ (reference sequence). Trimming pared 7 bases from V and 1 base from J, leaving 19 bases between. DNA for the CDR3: TGTGCCAGCAACAAATACAGGGTTGCGGTCCAAGAGACCCAGTACTTC. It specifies CASNKYRVAVQETQYF.

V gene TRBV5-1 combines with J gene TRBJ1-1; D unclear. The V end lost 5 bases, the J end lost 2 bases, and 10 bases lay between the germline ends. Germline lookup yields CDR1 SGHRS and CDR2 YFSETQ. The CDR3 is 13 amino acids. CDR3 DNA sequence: TGCGCCAGCAGGGTCCCCACTAACACTGAAGCTTTCTTT. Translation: CASRVPTNTEAFF.

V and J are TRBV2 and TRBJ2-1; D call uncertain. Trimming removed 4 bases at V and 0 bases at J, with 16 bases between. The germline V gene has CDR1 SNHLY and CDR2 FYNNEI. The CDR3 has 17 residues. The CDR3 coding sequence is TGTGCCAGCAGTGGCCCCCCGAGAGGAAGCTCCTACAATGAGCAGTTCTTC. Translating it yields CASSGPPRGSSYNEQFF.

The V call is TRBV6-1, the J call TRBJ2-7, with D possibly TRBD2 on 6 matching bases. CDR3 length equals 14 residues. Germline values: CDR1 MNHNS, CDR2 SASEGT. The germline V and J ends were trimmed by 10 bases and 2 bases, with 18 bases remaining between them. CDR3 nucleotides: TGTGCCATCGGAGACCAGGGACTCACCTACGAGCAGTACTTC. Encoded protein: CAIGDQGLTYEQYF.

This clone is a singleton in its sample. CDR3 protein: CARGQGNTEAFF. For the CDR3, the DNA is TGTGCCAGGGGACAGGGGAACACTGAAGCTTTCTTT. The chain recombines TRBV6-4 with TRBJ1-1; 9 nucleotides agree with TRBD1. Trimming at V came to 9 bases and at J to 1 base, leaving 0 bases not matched to a gene. Germline assignment: CDR1 MRHNA and CDR2 SNTAGT. The CDR3 runs to 12 residues.

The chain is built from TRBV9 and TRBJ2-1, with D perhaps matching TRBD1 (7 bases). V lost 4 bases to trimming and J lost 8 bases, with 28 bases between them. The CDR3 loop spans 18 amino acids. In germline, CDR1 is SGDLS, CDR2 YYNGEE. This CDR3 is CASSPGGGRDSGQDEQFF. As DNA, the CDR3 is TGTGCCAGCAGCCCAGGGGGAGGTCGGGACTCGGGGCAAGATGAGCAGTTCTTC.

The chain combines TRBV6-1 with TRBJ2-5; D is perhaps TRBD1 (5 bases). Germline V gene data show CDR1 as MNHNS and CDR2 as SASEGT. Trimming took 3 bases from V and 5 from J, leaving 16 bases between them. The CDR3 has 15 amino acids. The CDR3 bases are TGTGCCAGCAGTGACGGGTCAGGGAATGTGGAGACCCAGTACTTC. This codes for CASSDGSGNVETQYF.

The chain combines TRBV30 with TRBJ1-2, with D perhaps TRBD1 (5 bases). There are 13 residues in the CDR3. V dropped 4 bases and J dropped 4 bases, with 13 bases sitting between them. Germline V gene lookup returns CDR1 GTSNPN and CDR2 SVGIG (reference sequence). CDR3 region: CAWIKDTAYGYTF. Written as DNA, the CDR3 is TGTGCCTGGATCAAGGACACTGCCTATGGCTACACCTTC.

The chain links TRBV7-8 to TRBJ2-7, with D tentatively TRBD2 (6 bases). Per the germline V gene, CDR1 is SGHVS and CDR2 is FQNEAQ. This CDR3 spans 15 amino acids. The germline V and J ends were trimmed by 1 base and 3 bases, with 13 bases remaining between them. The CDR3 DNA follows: TGTGCCAGCAGCTTAGGGGGGGAGGTCGGCTACGAGCAGTACTTC. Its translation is CASSLGGEVGYEQYF.

The CDR3 spells CASSPGLAGENTQYF. In DNA, the CDR3 is TGTGCCAGCAGCCCCGGGCTAGCGGGAGAAAATACGCAGTATTTT. The chain employs TRBV7-2 and TRBJ2-3, with 10 bases aligning to TRBD2. After removal of 5 bases from V and 7 bases from J, the junction contained 9 bases not matched to a gene. This CDR3 is built from 15 residues. Germline lookup yields CDR1 SGHTA and CDR2 FQGNSA. Supplemented by reference TRBV7-2 and TRBJ2-3, the full variable domain reads GAGVSQSPSNKVTEKGKDVELRCDPISGHTALYWYRQSLGQGLEFLIYFQGNSAPDKSGLPSDRFSAERTGGSVSTLTIQRTQQEDSAVYLCASSPGLAGENTQYFGPGTRLTVL.

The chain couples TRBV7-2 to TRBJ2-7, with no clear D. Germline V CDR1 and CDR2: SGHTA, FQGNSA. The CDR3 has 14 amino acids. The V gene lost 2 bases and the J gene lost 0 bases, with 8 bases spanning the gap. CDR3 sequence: CASSLQFSSYEQYF. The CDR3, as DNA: TGTGCCAGCAGCTTACAGTTCAGCTCCTACGAGCAGTACTTC.

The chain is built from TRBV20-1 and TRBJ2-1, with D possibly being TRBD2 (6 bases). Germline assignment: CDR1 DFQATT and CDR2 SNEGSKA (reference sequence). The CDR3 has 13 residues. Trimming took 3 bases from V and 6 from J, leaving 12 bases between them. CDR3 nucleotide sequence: TGCAGTGCTAGTGCGGTCGGGGGCAATGAGCAGTTCTTC. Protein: CSASAVGGNEQFF.

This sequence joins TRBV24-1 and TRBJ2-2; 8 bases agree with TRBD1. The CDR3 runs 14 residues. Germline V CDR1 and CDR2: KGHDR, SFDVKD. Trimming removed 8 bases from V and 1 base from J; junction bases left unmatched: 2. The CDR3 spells CATTGTGNTGELFF. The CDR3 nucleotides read TGTGCCACCACCGGGACAGGGAACACCGGGGAGCTGTTTTTT.

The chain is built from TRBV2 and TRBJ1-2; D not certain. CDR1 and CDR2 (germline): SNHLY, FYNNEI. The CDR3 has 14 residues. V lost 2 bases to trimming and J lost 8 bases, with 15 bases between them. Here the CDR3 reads CASSEFIDIRGYTF. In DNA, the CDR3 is TGTGCCAGCAGTGAATTCATAGACATAAGAGGCTACACCTTC.

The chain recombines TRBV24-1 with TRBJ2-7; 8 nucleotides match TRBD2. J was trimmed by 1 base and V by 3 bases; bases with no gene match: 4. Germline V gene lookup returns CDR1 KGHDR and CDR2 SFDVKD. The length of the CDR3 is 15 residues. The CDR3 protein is CATSDRAGESYEQYF. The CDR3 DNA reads TGTGCCACCAGTGATCGAGCGGGAGAGTCCTACGAGCAGTACTTC.

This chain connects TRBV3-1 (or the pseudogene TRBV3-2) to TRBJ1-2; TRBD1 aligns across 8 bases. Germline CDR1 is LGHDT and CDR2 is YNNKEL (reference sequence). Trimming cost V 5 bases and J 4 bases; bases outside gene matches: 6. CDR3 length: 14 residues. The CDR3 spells CASSGGQVVYGYTF. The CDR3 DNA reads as TGTGCCAGCAGCGGGGGACAGGTAGTCTATGGCTACACCTTC.

CDR3 loop: CASRIDRVPGNTIYF. The CDR3 DNA reads TGTGCCAGCAGAATCGACAGGGTGCCCGGAAACACCATATATTTT. This chain uses TRBV6-5 with TRBJ1-3; 7 bases match TRBD1. CDR1 and CDR2 from the germline V gene are MNHEY and SVGAGI. The CDR3 contains 15 residues. The ends lost 6 bases at V and 4 bases at J; junction bases unmatched: 9.

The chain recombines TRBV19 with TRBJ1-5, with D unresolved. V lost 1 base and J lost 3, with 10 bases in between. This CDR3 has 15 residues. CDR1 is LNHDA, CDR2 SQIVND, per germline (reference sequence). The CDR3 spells CASSIGRSSNQPQHF. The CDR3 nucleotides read TGTGCCAGTAGTATAGGTCGGAGCTCCAATCAGCCCCAGCATTTT.

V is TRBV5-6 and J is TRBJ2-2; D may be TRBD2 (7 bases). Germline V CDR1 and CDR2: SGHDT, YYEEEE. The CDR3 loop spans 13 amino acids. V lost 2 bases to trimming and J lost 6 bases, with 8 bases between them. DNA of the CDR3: TGTGCCAGCAGCTTAGGGGGGGCCGGGGAGCTGTTTTTT. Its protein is CASSLGGAGELFF. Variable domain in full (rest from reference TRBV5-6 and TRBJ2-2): DAGVTQSPTHLIKTRGQQVTLRCSPKSGHDTVSWYQQALGQGPQFIFQYYEEEERQRGNFPDRFSGHQFPNYSSELNVNALLLGDSALYLCASSLGGAGELFFGEGSRLTVL.

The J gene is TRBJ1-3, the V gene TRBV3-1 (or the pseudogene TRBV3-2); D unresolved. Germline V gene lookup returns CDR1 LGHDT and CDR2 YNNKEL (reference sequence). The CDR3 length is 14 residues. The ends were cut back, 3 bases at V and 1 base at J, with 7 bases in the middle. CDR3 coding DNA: TGTGCCAGCAGCCAGGTCGGGTCTGGAAACACCATATATTTT. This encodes CASSQVGSGNTIYF.